This is a list of T cell receptor beta chains from one sample in a study of T cells in Graves' hyperthyroidism and ophthalmopathy. MiXCR, run by TCRdb on the multiplex PCR reads, gives a single entry per CDR3 protein. The data hold about 400,000 distinct CDR3 sequences, with about 13% observed a single time. Sequenced input: blood. The receptors were sampled from a woman aged 18-35 years with Graves' hyperthyroidism. The CDR3 runs from the conserved cysteine through the conserved F or W. The order of the fields is clone size, D gene, V gene, J gene, CDR3 DNA, CDR3 protein. A D gene is named only where the DNA matches it firmly. Some rows mark clone size as missing; the rest say once, few, many or name a class of expanded clone.

clone_size: many; d_call: .; v_call: TRBV2; j_call: TRBJ1-5; cdr3_nt: TGTGCCAGCAGTGAGTACGGTTATAGCAATCAGCCCCAGCATTTT; cdr3_aa: CASSEYGYSNQPQHF
clone_size: many; d_call: TRBD1; v_call: TRBV20-1; j_call: TRBJ1-2; cdr3_nt: TGCAGTGCTATCGCCGGGACAGATTACTATGGCTACACCTTC; cdr3_aa: CSAIAGTDYYGYTF
clone_size: .; d_call: TRBD1; v_call: TRBV9; j_call: TRBJ2-7; cdr3_nt: TGTGCCAGCAGTCCTACCGGGACAGGCTACGAGCAGTACTTC; cdr3_aa: CASSPTGTGYEQYF
clone_size: .; d_call: .; v_call: TRBV9; j_call: TRBJ2-1; cdr3_nt: TGTGCCAGCAGCGTAAATGACAATGAGCAGTTCTTC; cdr3_aa: CASSVNDNEQFF
clone_size: few; d_call: TRBD1; v_call: TRBV5-8; j_call: TRBJ1-5; cdr3_nt: TGTGCCAGCAGCCCGACAGGGGACAATCAGCCCCAGCATTTT; cdr3_aa: CASSPTGDNQPQHF
clone_size: many; d_call: .; v_call: TRBV19; j_call: TRBJ1-1; cdr3_nt: TGTGCCAGCAGGGTCGGGAGGACAGCTATTAACACTGAAGCTTTCTTT; cdr3_aa: CASRVGRTAINTEAFF
clone_size: many; d_call: TRBD1; v_call: TRBV18; j_call: TRBJ1-1; cdr3_nt: TGTGCCAGCTCGCCTAACAGGGACAGGAACACTGAAGCTTTCTTT; cdr3_aa: CASSPNRDRNTEAFF
clone_size: .; d_call: .; v_call: TRBV7-9; j_call: TRBJ2-1; cdr3_nt: TGTGCCAGCAGCTTAGCTCAGGGGATGAGCTCCTACAATGAGCAGTTCTTC; cdr3_aa: CASSLAQGMSSYNEQFF
clone_size: many; d_call: .; v_call: TRBV20-1; j_call: TRBJ2-1; cdr3_nt: TGCAGTGCCCCGAGGACAGAAACTTCCTACAATGAGCAGTTCTTC; cdr3_aa: CSAPRTETSYNEQFF
clone_size: .; d_call: .; v_call: TRBV15; j_call: TRBJ2-1; cdr3_nt: TGTGCCACCAGTCCCAGGGGAAACAATGAGCAGTTCTTC; cdr3_aa: CATSPRGNNEQFF
clone_size: many; d_call: TRBD1; v_call: TRBV29-1; j_call: TRBJ2-1; cdr3_nt: TGCAGCGTGGGGACAGTGTACAATGAGCAGTTCTTC; cdr3_aa: CSVGTVYNEQFF
clone_size: few; d_call: .; v_call: TRBV2; j_call: TRBJ2-2; cdr3_nt: TGTGCCAGCAGTGAGTTTAGCGCGAACACCGGGGAGCTGTTTTTT; cdr3_aa: CASSEFSANTGELFF
clone_size: .; d_call: TRBD1; v_call: TRBV5-1; j_call: TRBJ1-1; cdr3_nt: TGCGCCAGCAGCCCCGGGACAGCCTATAGGGGCACTGAAGCTTTCTTT; cdr3_aa: CASSPGTAYRGTEAFF
clone_size: .; d_call: TRBD1; v_call: TRBV27; j_call: TRBJ1-6; cdr3_nt: TGTGCCAGCAGTGTGACAGGGCTTGGTTCACCCCTCCACTTT; cdr3_aa: CASSVTGLGSPLHF
clone_size: many; d_call: TRBD1; v_call: TRBV3-1; j_call: TRBJ1-5; cdr3_nt: TGTGCCAGCAGCCAAACGGACAGGGGGCCTGGCAATCAGCCCCAGCATTTT; cdr3_aa: CASSQTDRGPGNQPQHF
clone_size: few; d_call: .; v_call: TRBV4-1; j_call: TRBJ2-7; cdr3_nt: TGCGCCAGCAGCGGAAGCACCTACGAGCAGTACTTC; cdr3_aa: CASSGSTYEQYF
clone_size: many; d_call: .; v_call: TRBV6-1; j_call: TRBJ2-3; cdr3_nt: TGTGCCAGCAGTTCCCGCAGCCTCAGCACAGATACGCAGTATTTT; cdr3_aa: CASSSRSLSTDTQYF
clone_size: .; d_call: .; v_call: TRBV20-1; j_call: TRBJ1-6; cdr3_nt: TGCAGTGCTAGAGGGTCAGCGGATAATTCACCCCTCCACTTT; cdr3_aa: CSARGSADNSPLHF
clone_size: .; d_call: .; v_call: TRBV4-3; j_call: TRBJ1-1; cdr3_nt: TGCGCCAGCAGCCAAGATGGCCCCATGAACACTGAAGCTTTCTTT; cdr3_aa: CASSQDGPMNTEAFF
clone_size: .; d_call: .; v_call: TRBV29-1; j_call: TRBJ1-1; cdr3_nt: TGCAGCGTTGGAGGGACCAGTGTGGGAGCTTTCTTT; cdr3_aa: CSVGGTSVGAFF
clone_size: many; d_call: .; v_call: TRBV20-1; j_call: TRBJ2-1; cdr3_nt: TGCAGTGCTAGGCGGCGTGAGGGAGTTTACTACAATGAGCAGTTCTTC; cdr3_aa: CSARRREGVYYNEQFF
clone_size: .; d_call: .; v_call: TRBV19; j_call: TRBJ2-3; cdr3_nt: TGTGCCAGTAGTATCCTCGGGATGGGGGTTAGCACAGATACGCAGTATTTT; cdr3_aa: CASSILGMGVSTDTQYF
clone_size: few; d_call: .; v_call: TRBV9; j_call: TRBJ1-1; cdr3_nt: TGTGCCAGCAGCCCGGGACCGGGCGCTTTGAACACTGAAGCTTTCTTT; cdr3_aa: CASSPGPGALNTEAFF
clone_size: many; d_call: .; v_call: TRBV12-3/TRBV12-4; j_call: TRBJ1-5; cdr3_nt: TGTGCCAGCAGCTTACCTCTTCAGCCCCAGCATTTT; cdr3_aa: CASSLPLQPQHF
clone_size: .; d_call: TRBD2; v_call: TRBV12-3/TRBV12-4; j_call: TRBJ2-1; cdr3_nt: TGTGCCAGCAGTTTTAGGGGCGGGGGGCCCTACAATGAGCAGTTCTTC; cdr3_aa: CASSFRGGGPYNEQFF
clone_size: many; d_call: .; v_call: TRBV7-3; j_call: TRBJ2-1; cdr3_nt: TGTGCCAGCAGCTTAACTGGCAGAAACACCTACAATGAGCAGTTCTTC; cdr3_aa: CASSLTGRNTYNEQFF
clone_size: many; d_call: TRBD2; v_call: TRBV7-9; j_call: TRBJ2-3; cdr3_nt: TGTGCCAGCAGCTCCCCGGGACTAGCGGGCGATAGCACAGATACGCAGTATTTT; cdr3_aa: CASSSPGLAGDSTDTQYF
clone_size: .; d_call: TRBD2; v_call: TRBV15; j_call: TRBJ2-1; cdr3_nt: TGTGCCACCAACGAAATAGCGGGAGGGAACAATGAGCAGTTCTTC; cdr3_aa: CATNEIAGGNNEQFF
clone_size: many; d_call: .; v_call: TRBV4-2; j_call: TRBJ1-1; cdr3_nt: TGTGCCAGCAGCCAAGGATTGGGGGGAAACACTGAAGCTTTCTTT; cdr3_aa: CASSQGLGGNTEAFF
clone_size: many; d_call: .; v_call: TRBV20-1; j_call: TRBJ2-1; cdr3_nt: TGCAGTGCTAACAGCCCTGTGGCCACCTACAATGAGCAGTTCTTC; cdr3_aa: CSANSPVATYNEQFF
clone_size: few; d_call: .; v_call: TRBV5-4; j_call: TRBJ2-2; cdr3_nt: TGTGCCAGCAGCTTGAATCAGGACACCGGGGAGCTGTTTTTT; cdr3_aa: CASSLNQDTGELFF
clone_size: .; d_call: .; v_call: TRBV14; j_call: TRBJ2-2; cdr3_nt: TGTGCCAGCAGCCAAGACATAATAAGATCCGGGGAGCTGTTTTTT; cdr3_aa: CASSQDIIRSGELFF
clone_size: few; d_call: .; v_call: TRBV2; j_call: TRBJ1-2; cdr3_nt: TGTGCCAGCAGGGAGAGGGGGGGCCGGACATATGGCTACACCTTC; cdr3_aa: CASRERGGRTYGYTF
clone_size: many; d_call: .; v_call: TRBV7-9; j_call: TRBJ2-7; cdr3_nt: TGTGCCAGCAGCTTAGGAATTCGGGACAAAGGGGATGAGCAGTACTTC; cdr3_aa: CASSLGIRDKGDEQYF
clone_size: many; d_call: .; v_call: TRBV30; j_call: TRBJ1-4; cdr3_nt: TGTGCCTGGGCGGTCGGAGGGTACGACGAAAAACTGTTTTTT; cdr3_aa: CAWAVGGYDEKLFF
clone_size: many; d_call: TRBD1; v_call: TRBV28; j_call: TRBJ2-3; cdr3_nt: TGTGCCAGCAGCCCCGTTTGGTCAGGGGGACCAGATACGCAGTATTTT; cdr3_aa: CASSPVWSGGPDTQYF
clone_size: many; d_call: .; v_call: TRBV12-3/TRBV12-4; j_call: TRBJ1-1; cdr3_nt: TGTGCCAGCAGCGGGACACACACTGAAGCTTTCTTT; cdr3_aa: CASSGTHTEAFF
clone_size: many; d_call: .; v_call: TRBV28; j_call: TRBJ1-1; cdr3_nt: TGTGCCAGCAGTTCCTCCGGGCGCAGGGGCCGAGGGACTGAAGCTTTCTTT; cdr3_aa: CASSSSGRRGRGTEAFF